Below, one TCR beta chain is given with its context. Original processing notes: Using reference gene primer amplification, nucleated cell counts were estimated. Sequencing used immunoSEQ multiplex PCR; TCRdb keeps in-frame clones, though not all of them. That table furnishes V, J and clone size, whereas the DNA furnished D and trimming. The table records 200,000 to 250,000 clones, approximately 84% of them present only once. The record originates from a study of blood T cell repertoires in COVID-19. The germline CDR1 and CDR2 sequences are SGHTA and FQGTGA. This CDR3 contains 16 residues. V gave up 2 bases and J gave up 5 bases, with 18 bases separating them.

The source of this sequence is a middle-aged man who had recovered from COVID-19. The sample consisted of PBMCs or T cells enriched from blood (not recorded which). The chain couples TRBV7-3 to TRBJ1-1, with a weak D call TRBD1 (6 bases). CDR3 protein: CASSLLGGGEGTEAFF. The CDR3 coding sequence is TGTGCCAGCAGCTTATTAGGCGGGGGCGAGGGGACTGAAGCTTTCTTT.